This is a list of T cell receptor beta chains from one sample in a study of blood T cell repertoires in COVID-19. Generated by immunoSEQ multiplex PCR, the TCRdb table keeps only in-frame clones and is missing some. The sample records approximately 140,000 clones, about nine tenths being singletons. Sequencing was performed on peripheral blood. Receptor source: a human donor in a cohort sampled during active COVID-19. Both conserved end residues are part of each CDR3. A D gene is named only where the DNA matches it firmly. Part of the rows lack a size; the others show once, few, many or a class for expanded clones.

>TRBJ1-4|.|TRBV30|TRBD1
TGTGCCTGTAACAGGGGGTGGACTAATGAAAAACTGTTTTTT
CACNRGWTNEKLFF
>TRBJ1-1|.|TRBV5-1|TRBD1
TGCGCCAGCAGCGTGGGACAGGGTCGAGGCACTGAAGCTTTCTTT
CASSVGQGRGTEAFF
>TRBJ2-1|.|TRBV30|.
TGTGCCTGGAGCTTACAGGGATTCGGTGAGCAGTTCTTC
CAWSLQGFGEQFF
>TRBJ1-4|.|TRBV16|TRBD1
TGTGCCAGCAGCCAATCGGCCGGACAGGGGGATCGGGGCGGTGAAAAACTGTTTTTT
CASSQSAGQGDRGGEKLFF
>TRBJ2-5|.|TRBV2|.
TGTGCCAGCAGTGAAAGGACACTAACAGGGACCCAGTACTTC
CASSERTLTGTQYF
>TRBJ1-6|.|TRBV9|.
TGTGCCAGCAGCCCCGTCGGGCAGGGGTTGAGTTCACCCCTCCACTTT
CASSPVGQGLSSPLHF
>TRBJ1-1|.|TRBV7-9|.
TGTGCCAGCAGCTTTACTCAGGGGACTGAAGCTTTCTTT
CASSFTQGTEAFF
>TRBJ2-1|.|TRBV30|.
TGTGCCTGGAGTACCCCCGGGACACTCTCCTACAATGAGCAGTTCTTC
CAWSTPGTLSYNEQFF
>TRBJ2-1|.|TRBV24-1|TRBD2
TGTGCCACCAGTGATTTGCGATACGGGACTAGCTTCGGTGAGCAGTTCTTC
CATSDLRYGTSFGEQFF
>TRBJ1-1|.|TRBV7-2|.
TGTGCCAGCAGCTTAGATACGGTTGAAGCTTTCTTT
CASSLDTVEAFF
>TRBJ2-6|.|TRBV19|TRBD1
TGTGCCAGTAAATCAGGACAGGGGGCGCGTGGGGCCAACGTCCTGACTTTC
CASKSGQGARGANVLTF
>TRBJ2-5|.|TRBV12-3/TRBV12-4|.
TGTGCCAGCAGTCTCCGGTACCAAGAGACCCAGTACTTC
CASSLRYQETQYF
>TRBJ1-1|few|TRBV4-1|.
TGCGCCAGCAGCCAACCCCGAGCGGGGTCCGAAGCTTTCTTT
CASSQPRAGSEAFF
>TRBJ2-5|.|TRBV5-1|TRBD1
TGCGCCAGCAGCCTATCCGGGACAGTAGAACAAGAGACCCAGTACTTC
CASSLSGTVEQETQYF
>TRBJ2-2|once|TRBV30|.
TGTGCCTGGAGTTTCGCAGGGGCGACCGGGGAGCTGTTTTTT
CAWSFAGATGELFF
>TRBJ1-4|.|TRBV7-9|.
TGTGCCAGCAGCAGGGCCCTTAATGAAAAACTGTTTTTT
CASSRALNEKLFF
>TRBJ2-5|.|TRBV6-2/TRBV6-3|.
TGTGCCAGCAGTTACGGGCAGCGGGAGACCCAGTACTTC
CASSYGQRETQYF
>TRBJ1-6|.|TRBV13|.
TGTGCCAGCAGCCGACTCGAGTTCCCCTATAATTCACCCCTCCACTTT
CASSRLEFPYNSPLHF
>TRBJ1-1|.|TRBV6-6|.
TGTGCCAGCAGTTACAGTCAGGTGAACACTGAAGCTTTCTTT
CASSYSQVNTEAFF
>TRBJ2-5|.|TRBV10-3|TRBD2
TGTGCCATCAGCCCCCTAGCGGGGGCCAAAGAGACCCAGTACTTC
CAISPLAGAKETQYF
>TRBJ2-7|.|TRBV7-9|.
TGTGCCAGCAGTCCCAGGGTTTACGAGCAGTACTTC
CASSPRVYEQYF
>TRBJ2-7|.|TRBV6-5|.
TGTGCCAGCAGTTTACGGGGAGGATTCTACGAGCAGTACTTC
CASSLRGGFYEQYF
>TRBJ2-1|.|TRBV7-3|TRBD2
TGTGCCAGCAGCTTAAATTCGGCTAGCGGGGGGCTATACAATGAGCAGTTCTTC
CASSLNSASGGLYNEQFF
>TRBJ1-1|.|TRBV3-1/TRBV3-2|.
TGTGCCAGCAGCTTTCAGGACACTGAAGCTTTCTTT
CASSFQDTEAFF
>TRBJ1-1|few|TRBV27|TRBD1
TGTGCCAGCAGTTCCTCCGGGACAGGGTTGTTCACTGAAGCTTTCTTT
CASSSSGTGLFTEAFF
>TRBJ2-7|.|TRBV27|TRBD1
TGTGCCAGCAGTCCCGGACAGGGGTTTTACGAGCAGTACTTC
CASSPGQGFYEQYF
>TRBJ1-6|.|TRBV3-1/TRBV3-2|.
TGTGCCAGCAGCCAAGATGGTGGGACATCATCACCCCTCCACTTT
CASSQDGGTSSPLHF
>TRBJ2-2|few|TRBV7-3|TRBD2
TGTGCCAGCAGCTTACTAGCGGGAAGCGGGGAGCTGTTTTTT
CASSLLAGSGELFF
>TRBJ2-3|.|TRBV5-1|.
TGCGCCAGCAGCCAGGGAGGTACTGCCCCAGATACGCAGTATTTT
CASSQGGTAPDTQYF
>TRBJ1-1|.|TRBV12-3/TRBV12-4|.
TGTGCCAGCAGTTTTAGAATGAACACTGAAGCTTTCTTT
CASSFRMNTEAFF
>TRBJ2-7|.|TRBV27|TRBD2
TGTGCCAGCAGTTTTCTCGCGGGGGAAGTCTACGAGCAGTACTTC
CASSFLAGEVYEQYF
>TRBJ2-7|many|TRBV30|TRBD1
TGTGCCCGACAGGGGCCGTCCTACGAGCAGTACTTC
CARQGPSYEQYF
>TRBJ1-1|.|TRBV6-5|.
TGTGCCAGCAGTTACTCGGGCGGGGCTGAAGCTTTCTTT
CASSYSGGAEAFF
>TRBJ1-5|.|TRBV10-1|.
TGCGCCAGCAGTGGCGGAGAAGTGGGCAATCAGCCCCAGCATTTT
CASSGGEVGNQPQHF
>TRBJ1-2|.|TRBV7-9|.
TGTGCCAGCAGCTTAGGTCCCAGGGCTTCGGATGGCTACACCTTC
CASSLGPRASDGYTF
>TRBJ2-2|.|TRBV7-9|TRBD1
TGTGCCAGCAGCCGGACAGGGGTTAACACCGGGGAGCTGTTTTTT
CASSRTGVNTGELFF
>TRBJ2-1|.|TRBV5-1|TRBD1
TGCGCCAGCAGCCTAGGACAGGGCCCCTACAATGAGCAGTTCTTC
CASSLGQGPYNEQFF
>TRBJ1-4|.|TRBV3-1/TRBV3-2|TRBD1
TGTGCCAGCAGCCGGAACAGGGACAGCGGAAAACTGTTTTTT
CASSRNRDSGKLFF
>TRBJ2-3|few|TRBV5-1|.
TGCGCCAGCAGCTTGGATGGGCTCACAGATACGCAGTATTTT
CASSLDGLTDTQYF
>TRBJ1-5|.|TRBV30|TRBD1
TGTGCCTGGGGGGCCGGGACAGCGGGCAATCAGCCCCAGCATTTT
CAWGAGTAGNQPQHF
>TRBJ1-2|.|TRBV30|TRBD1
TGTGCCTGGACGACAGGGGGCTTATTATATGGCTACACCTTC
CAWTTGGLLYGYTF
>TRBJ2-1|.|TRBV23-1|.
TGCGCCAATCCGCCTCGGGAAAGGGATGGGTTCTTC
CANPPRERDGFF
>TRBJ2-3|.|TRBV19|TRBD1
TGTGCCAGTAGTAACAGGGGATACACAGATACGCAGTATTTT
CASSNRGYTDTQYF
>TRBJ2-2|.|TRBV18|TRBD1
TGTGCCAGCTCACGTAGGGACAGAACTACCGGGGAGCTGTTTTTT
CASSRRDRTTGELFF
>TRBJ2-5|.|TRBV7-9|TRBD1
TGTGCCAGCAGCCCCCCGGGACAGGGCCTGAGATTAGAGACCCAGTACTTC
CASSPPGQGLRLETQYF
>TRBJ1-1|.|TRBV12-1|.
TGTGCCAGCAGCCCCCGTCGGGACACTGAAGCTTTCTTT
CASSPRRDTEAFF
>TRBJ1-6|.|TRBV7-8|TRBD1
TGTGCCAGCTCCGACAGGGCGAATTCACCCCTCCACTTT
CASSDRANSPLHF
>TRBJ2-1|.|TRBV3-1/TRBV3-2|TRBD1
TGTGCCAGCAGCGAACAGGGGGGATACAATGAGCAGTTCTTC
CASSEQGGYNEQFF
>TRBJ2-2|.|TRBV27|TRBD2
TGTGCCAGCAGACGAGGCGGGGGGGCCTTTGGGGAGCTGTTTTTT
CASRRGGGAFGELFF
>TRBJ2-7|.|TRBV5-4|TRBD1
TGTGCCAGCAGCTTCAGGGGGCCGGGCGAGCAGTACTTC
CASSFRGPGEQYF
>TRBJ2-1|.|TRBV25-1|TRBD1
TGTGCCAGCAGGCACAGGGGATTGGGAAATGAGCAGTTCTTC
CASRHRGLGNEQFF
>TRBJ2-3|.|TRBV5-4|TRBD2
TGTGCCAGCAGCTTGTTGTCTAGCGGGGTAGATACGCAGTATTTT
CASSLLSSGVDTQYF